The source of this T cell receptor beta chain is a study of T cell responses to AZD1222 COVID-19 vaccine. Measured with immunoSEQ multiplex PCR; TCRdb has only the in-frame clones, and not every one. Among some 120,000 clones, 80% to 90% were seen once, and the ten largest hold 1.5% to 2%. Turning to this clone: Its antigen is as yet unknown.

General study points: Of the AZD1222 recipients, only 5 or 6 were seropositive at baseline. CD4 TCRs associated with vaccination spanned spike, dominating at 160-218 and 743-854.

The sequence was collected from an adult in good health. This specimen consisted of peripheral blood, obtained on day 0 of AZD1222 vaccination.

This chain's CDR3 is CASSYLEPSNQPQHF. In DNA form, the CDR3 reads TGTGCCAGCAGTTATCTGGAACCAAGCAATCAGCCCCAGCATTTT. The chain uses TRBV6-2 or TRBV6-3 and TRBJ1-5; no clear D gene. The CDR3 is made up of 15 amino acids. The germline V gene has CDR1 MNHEY and CDR2 SVGEGT. The ends were cut back, 3 bases at V and 1 base at J, with 10 bases in the middle.